This entry lists 15 T cell receptor beta chains sequenced from one sample in a study of regulatory T cells in long-lasting Graves disease. Combining iRepertoire HTBI primers with Arm-PCR of CDR3 regions, the authors built TCR beta libraries. TCRdb passed the multiplex PCR reads through MiXCR, listing each CDR3 protein once. In the table there are 500,000 to 700,000 distinct CDR3 sequences, approximately 29% of which are singletons. Time point: persistent/refractory GD, antithyroid drugs over 5 years with positive TRAb. The TCR library was made from RNA that had been extracted from PBMCs in TRIzol. Sequencing was performed on peripheral blood mononuclear cells (PBMCs), taken when the disease was refractory, from a patient treated with antithyroid drugs. The receptors shown here come from a female donor with Graves disease.

This clonotype was seen a few times. The V call is TRBV29-1, the J call TRBJ1-2, with D tentatively TRBD1 (5 bases). The germline V gene has CDR1 SQVTM and CDR2 ANQGSEA. The V end lost 0 bases, the J end lost 10 bases, and 18 bases lay between the germline ends. The CDR3 totals 14 residues. In DNA, the CDR3 is TGCAGCGTTGAAGATGGAAGGGGCATTGAGGACTACACCTTC. It codes for CSVEDGRGIEDYTF.

V and J are TRBV11-3 and TRBJ2-5; the match to TRBD2 covers 9 bases. The CDR3 consists of 14 residues. With 5 bases clipped from V and 5 bases from J, the junction kept 6 bases outside the gene matches. The germline V gene has CDR1 SGHNT and CDR2 YENEEA. CDR3 residues: CASSLTSGSETQYF. In nucleotides, the CDR3 is TGTGCCAGCAGCCTGACTAGCGGTTCGGAGACCCAGTACTTC.

This clonotype appeared a few times. This chain links TRBV4-2 with TRBJ1-4, with D tentatively TRBD1 (6 bases). The V end was cut by 3 bases, the J end by 6 bases, with 14 bases between. Germline V CDR1 and CDR2: LGHNA, YNFKEQ. This CDR3 contains 15 residues. CDR3 nucleotides: TGTGCCAGCAGCCAGGGGGGGCGCGAGGATGAAAAACTGTTTTTT. Its translation is CASSQGGREDEKLFF.

This clonotype was observed at least ten times. The genes are TRBV5-1 and TRBJ1-1; TRBD1 agrees at 9 bases. The V and J ends lost 6 bases and 5 bases, in that order; junction bases with no gene match: 8. CDR3 length: 14 amino acids. Germline V CDR1 and CDR2: SGHRS, YFSETQ. The CDR3 loop reads CASKAGTGWTEAFF. As DNA, the CDR3 is TGCGCCAGCAAGGCCGGGACAGGGTGGACTGAAGCTTTCTTT.

This clonotype has more than one count but fewer than ten. V usage is TRBV2 and J usage is TRBJ1-5; 8 bases are a match to TRBD1. From germline, CDR1 is SNHLY and CDR2 FYNNEI. The trim removed 6 bases at V and 0 bases at J, leaving 4 bases unmatched. The CDR3 runs 15 residues. The CDR3 sequence is CASRIGQGSNQPQHF. DNA for the CDR3: TGTGCCAGCAGAATCGGACAGGGTAGCAATCAGCCCCAGCATTTT.

The sample holds many counts of this clonotype. The chain couples TRBV12-3 or TRBV12-4 to TRBJ2-7; 12 nucleotides align to TRBD2. This CDR3 has 16 residues. Trimming cost V 5 bases and J 7 bases; bases outside gene matches: 12. The chain's CDR3 is CASSPSLAGGPREQYF. The CDR3 DNA reads as TGTGCCAGCAGTCCCTCCCTAGCGGGAGGGCCCCGGGAGCAGTACTTC.

This rearrangement joins TRBV27 to TRBJ1-5; a possible D gene is TRBD1 (5 bases). Looked up from germline, CDR1 is MNHEY and CDR2 is SMNVEV (reference sequence). V lost 4 bases, J lost 4 bases, and 11 bases lay in between. CDR3 size: 14 residues. The CDR3 here is CASSSWGFNQPQHF. The CDR3 region has the DNA TGTGCCAGCAGTTCATGGGGGTTTAATCAGCCCCAGCATTTT.

There are a few counts of this clonotype. The V gene is TRBV3-1, the J gene TRBJ1-1, with unresolved D. The V gene lost 2 bases and the J gene lost 6 bases, with 13 bases spanning the gap. Germline CDR1 and CDR2: LGHDT and YNNKEL (reference sequence). There are 14 residues in the CDR3. The CDR3 DNA reads as TGTGCCAGCAGCCAATCACGAGGATGGCCTGAAGCTTTCTTT. Translating gives CASSQSRGWPEAFF.

This clonotype came up a few times. The genes are TRBV10-2 and TRBJ1-2; TRBD1 might be the D (6 bases). CDR1 is WSHSY, CDR2 SAAADI, per germline. The V end was cut by 7 bases, the J end by 8 bases, with 17 bases between. This CDR3 spans 13 amino acids. CDR3 in amino acids: CASTGGGGAGYTF. CDR3 bases: TGCGCCAGCACCGGAGGGGGGGGCGCCGGCTACACCTTC.

This clonotype was observed a handful of times. V and J are TRBV15 and TRBJ2-5; possible D gene TRBD2, 6 bases. The CDR3 extends over 13 amino acids. Germline V gene sequence: CDR1 LNHNV, CDR2 YYDKDF (reference sequence). Between the trimmed V and J ends, which lost 6 bases and 1 base, there was a span of 9 bases. CDR3 nucleotides: TGTGCCACCAGATCGGGGGTCCAAGAGACCCAGTACTTC. This translates into CATRSGVQETQYF. The variable domain in full, completed from reference TRBV15 and TRBJ2-5, reads DAMVIQNPRYQVTQFGKPVTLSCSQTLNHNVMYWYQQKSSQAPKLLFHYYDKDFNNEADTPDNFQSRRPNTSFCFLDIRSPGLGDTAMYLCATRSGVQETQYFGPGTRLLVL.

This clonotype was observed a handful of times. V gene TRBV4-1 combines with J gene TRBJ1-1, with a weak D call TRBD1 (6 bases). The germline gives CDR1 MGHRA, CDR2 YSYEKL. V was pared by 2 bases and J by 2 bases, with 15 bases between. The CDR3 length is 16 residues. For the CDR3, the DNA is TGCGCCAGCAGCCAAACCACCCGGGACATTAACACTGAAGCTTTCTTT. The encoded protein is CASSQTTRDINTEAFF.

This clonotype came up a few times. This rearrangement joins TRBV7-2 to TRBJ2-5; no clear D. V was trimmed by 5 bases and J by 8 bases, leaving 24 bases between them. CDR3 length: 16 residues. Per germline, CDR1 SGHTA and CDR2 FQGNSA. CDR3 region: CASSQDRPSRSVTQYF. The CDR3 bases are TGTGCCAGCAGCCAAGATAGGCCCTCCCGCTCCGTTACCCAGTACTTC.

The V and J genes are TRBV3-1 and TRBJ2-2; 7 bases fit TRBD2. From germline, CDR1 is LGHDT and CDR2 YNNKEL (reference sequence). After removal of 0 bases from V and 14 bases from J, the junction contained 9 bases not matched to a gene. The CDR3 runs to 14 residues. CDR3 bases: TGTGCCAGCAGCCAAGATCTAGCGGCGACCACCCTGTTTTTT. Encoded protein: CASSQDLAATTLFF.

This clonotype appeared a few times. The CDR3 bases are TGTGCCAGAAGAACAGGGGGTACGGGCACTGAAGCTTTCTTT. Its translation is CARRTGGTGTEAFF. The J gene is TRBJ1-1, the V gene TRBV2; 8 bases match TRBD1. Trimming took 9 bases from V and 4 from J; bases not matched to a gene: 10. Germline V CDR1 and CDR2: SNHLY, FYNNEI. The CDR3 is 14 amino acids.

The chain links TRBV10-2 to TRBJ1-6; no firm D call. CDR3 length: 14 amino acids. CDR1 and CDR2 (germline): WSHSY, SAAADI. V was trimmed by 7 bases and J by 7 bases, leaving 14 bases between them. In DNA, the CDR3 is TGCGCCAGCACGCCGGCAGGAGAAAATTCACCCCTCCACTTT. This sequence encodes CASTPAGENSPLHF.